The rows below give T cell receptor beta chains drawn from one sample of a study of T cells in Graves' hyperthyroidism and ophthalmopathy. TCRdb independently ran MiXCR on the multiplex PCR reads; one entry per CDR3 protein. The sample has about 500,000 distinct CDR3 sequences, approximately 17% seen once. The sample consisted of blood. The receptors come from a woman aged 18-29 years with Graves' ophthalmopathy. Each CDR3 is given with its conserved first and last residue. D genes are given only for firm matches. Size is stated for part of the rows, as once, few or many counts, or as a class when the clone is expanded.

abundance | j_gene | v_gene | d_gene | CDR3aa | CDR3nt
. | TRBJ2-2 | TRBV6-1 | . | CASSPNLQTVNTGELFF | TGTGCCAGCAGTCCTAATCTCCAGACGGTGAACACCGGGGAGCTGTTTTTT
few | TRBJ2-3 | TRBV9 | TRBD1 | CASSVEGAGDTQYF | TGTGCCAGCAGCGTAGAGGGGGCCGGAGATACGCAGTATTTT
. | TRBJ2-3 | TRBV30 | . | CAWSGVVDTQYF | TGTGCCTGGAGTGGAGTGGTAGATACGCAGTATTTT
few | TRBJ1-2 | TRBV6-5 | . | CTSSYSINSNYGYTF | TGTACCAGCAGTTACTCGATAAACAGTAACTATGGCTACACCTTC
few | TRBJ1-5 | TRBV19 | . | CASSTSTGNNQPQHF | TGTGCCAGTAGTACAAGTACAGGGAACAATCAGCCCCAGCATTTT
many | TRBJ2-5 | TRBV20-1 | TRBD2 | CSAPMGGGRETQYF | TGCAGTGCTCCTATGGGCGGGGGTCGTGAGACCCAGTACTTC
few | TRBJ1-4 | TRBV7-9 | . | CASSFGGPGEKLFF | TGTGCCAGCAGCTTCGGGGGGCCCGGGGAAAAACTGTTTTTT
many | TRBJ2-3 | TRBV28 | . | CASSPPRGIGTDTQYF | TGTGCCAGCAGTCCCCCTCGAGGGATCGGCACAGATACGCAGTATTTT
many | TRBJ1-1 | TRBV28 | . | CASSPVDTEAFF | TGTGCCAGCAGTCCGGTAGACACTGAAGCTTTCTTT
many | TRBJ1-2 | TRBV30 | . | CAWSPGRNYGYTF | TGTGCCTGGAGTCCAGGGCGTAACTATGGCTACACCTTC
many | TRBJ1-2 | TRBV20-1 | . | CSARGQVSGYTF | TGCAGTGCTAGAGGACAGGTCTCGGGCTACACCTTC
few | TRBJ1-2 | TRBV14 | . | CASSQEGAEGYTF | TGTGCCAGCAGCCAAGAGGGTGCAGAAGGCTACACCTTC
many | TRBJ2-1 | TRBV2 | TRBD2 | CASSEDGGGGYNEQFF | TGTGCCAGCAGTGAAGATGGCGGGGGGGGTTACAATGAGCAGTTCTTC
. | TRBJ2-2 | TRBV2 | . | CTSSDLPALLFF | TGTACCAGCAGTGACCTACCGGCCCTCCTGTTTTTT
. | TRBJ2-2 | TRBV7-9 | TRBD1 | CASSLDRDNTGELFF | TGTGCCAGCAGCCTGGACAGGGACAACACCGGGGAGCTGTTTTTT
few | TRBJ2-3 | TRBV20-1 | TRBD1 | CSVRSGTGPPGDTQYF | TGCAGTGTCAGATCCGGGACAGGGCCTCCCGGAGATACGCAGTATTTT
many | TRBJ2-3 | TRBV3-1 | . | CASSQEVDTQYF | TGTGCCAGCAGCCAAGAAGTGGATACGCAGTATTTT
. | TRBJ1-1 | TRBV29-1 | TRBD1 | CSALTGEWDTEAFF | TGCAGCGCTCTCACAGGGGAGTGGGACACTGAAGCTTTCTTT
many | TRBJ2-5 | TRBV28 | TRBD1 | CASSFPGQGGPETQYF | TGTGCCAGCAGTTTCCCGGGACAGGGAGGCCCAGAGACCCAGTACTTC
many | TRBJ1-1 | TRBV29-1 | . | CSVEDFSLGEAFF | TGCAGCGTTGAAGATTTCTCACTGGGAGAAGCTTTCTTT
many | TRBJ2-7 | TRBV3-1 | . | CASSQGSRFYEQYF | TGTGCCAGCAGCCAAGGGTCACGGTTCTACGAGCAGTACTTC
many | TRBJ2-1 | TRBV12-3/TRBV12-4 | TRBD2 | CASSFRLAGGGQFF | TGTGCCAGCAGTTTTAGGCTAGCGGGAGGAGGGCAGTTCTTC
. | TRBJ2-5 | TRBV5-4 | TRBD1 | CASSLEGDRVETQYF | TGTGCCAGCAGCTTGGAAGGGGACAGGGTGGAGACCCAGTACTTC
few | TRBJ2-3 | TRBV7-9 | TRBD2 | CASSPSGRVPTDTQYF | TGTGCCAGCAGCCCTAGCGGGAGGGTCCCCACAGATACGCAGTATTTT
many | TRBJ2-1 | TRBV28 | TRBD1 | CATTGAGQGGAEQFF | TGTGCCACGACTGGGGCGGGACAGGGTGGGGCTGAGCAGTTCTTC
many | TRBJ2-7 | TRBV20-1 | . | CSAVPGLSSYEQYF | TGCAGTGCTGTTCCGGGACTGTCCTCCTACGAGCAGTACTTC
many | TRBJ1-1 | TRBV6-1 | TRBD1 | CASGTGVWAEAFF | TGTGCCAGCGGGACAGGGGTCTGGGCTGAAGCTTTCTTT
few | TRBJ1-4 | TRBV30 | . | CAWARGLREKLFF | TGTGCCTGGGCTAGGGGTCTTAGGGAAAAACTGTTTTTT
. | TRBJ2-2 | TRBV25-1 | . | CASSRAGDYAGELFF | TGTGCCAGCAGCAGGGCAGGGGATTACGCCGGGGAGCTGTTTTTT
many | TRBJ1-1 | TRBV5-8 | . | CASRRTTEAFF | TGTGCCAGCCGCAGGACCACTGAAGCTTTCTTT
few | TRBJ1-5 | TRBV27 | . | CASSFAGGPGQPQHF | TGTGCCAGCAGTTTCGCCGGGGGGCCGGGTCAGCCCCAGCATTTT
. | TRBJ2-2 | TRBV7-3 | . | CASSLEVGPGELFF | TGTGCCAGCAGCTTAGAAGTAGGGCCCGGGGAGCTGTTTTTT
few | TRBJ2-7 | TRBV4-1 | . | CASSQDIRGYEQYF | TGCGCCAGCAGCCAAGATATTCGGGGCTACGAGCAGTACTTC
. | TRBJ2-1 | TRBV11-2 | . | CASSLVVERFF | TGTGCCAGCAGCTTAGTTGTTGAGCGGTTCTTC
many | TRBJ1-1 | TRBV28 | . | CASTTPERHTEAFF | TGTGCCAGCACCACACCCGAGCGTCACACTGAAGCTTTCTTT
many | TRBJ2-7 | TRBV27 | . | CASSFGGEQYF | TGTGCCAGCAGTTTCGGGGGCGAGCAGTACTTC
few | TRBJ2-2 | TRBV6-2/TRBV6-3 | . | CASRGTTGELFF | TGTGCCAGCCGGGGGACCACCGGGGAGCTGTTTTTT
few | TRBJ2-2 | TRBV20-1 | . | CSARVQTGELFF | TGCAGTGCTAGAGTCCAGACCGGGGAGCTGTTTTTT
many | TRBJ1-1 | TRBV6-5 | . | CASSYFRGNTEAFF | TGTGCCAGCAGTTACTTCAGGGGAAACACTGAAGCTTTCTTT
. | TRBJ2-1 | TRBV7-9 | . | CASRAVSYNEQFF | TGTGCCAGCCGAGCGGTCTCCTACAATGAGCAGTTCTTC
many | TRBJ1-5 | TRBV27 | . | CASSFGGPGNQPQHF | TGTGCCAGCAGTTTCGGGGGGCCTGGCAATCAGCCCCAGCATTTT
many | TRBJ2-7 | TRBV28 | TRBD1 | CASSPGDREYEQYF | TGTGCCAGCAGCCCCGGGGACAGGGAATACGAGCAGTACTTC
many | TRBJ2-3 | TRBV18 | TRBD2 | CASSLKKRGGSDTQYF | TGTGCCAGCTCACTCAAAAAGCGGGGGGGCTCAGATACGCAGTATTTT
many | TRBJ2-5 | TRBV12-3/TRBV12-4 | TRBD2 | CASSLIGLAGGSQETQYF | TGTGCCAGCAGTTTGATTGGACTAGCGGGAGGTAGCCAAGAGACCCAGTACTTC
. | TRBJ2-3 | TRBV15 | . | CATSRDLGDTQYF | TGTGCCACCAGCAGAGATTTAGGGGATACGCAGTATTTT
. | TRBJ2-3 | TRBV10-3 | . | CAISESTSNTQYF | TGTGCCATCAGTGAGTCGACGTCCAATACGCAGTATTTT
many | TRBJ1-1 | TRBV9 | TRBD1 | CASSSTGYTEAFF | TGTGCCAGCAGCTCGACAGGGTACACTGAAGCTTTCTTT
many | TRBJ2-7 | TRBV16 | . | CASSLGPRYEQYF | TGTGCCAGCAGCCTGGGACCGAGATACGAGCAGTACTTC
many | TRBJ1-1 | TRBV7-9 | TRBD1 | CASSFPGQPNTEAFF | TGTGCCAGCAGCTTCCCGGGACAGCCGAACACTGAAGCTTTCTTT
many | TRBJ1-1 | TRBV7-9 | TRBD1 | CASSRADPDRGHTEAFF | TGTGCCAGCAGCAGAGCGGACCCAGACAGGGGGCACACTGAAGCTTTCTTT